The 8 T cell receptor beta chains below were found in one sample sequenced in a study of blood T cell repertoires in COVID-19 (dated by TCRdb to 2020 to 2021). To prepare the library, the immunoSEQ multiplex PCR assay was applied. TCRdb obtained this table from immuneACCESS and retained in-frame rearrangements with V and J assigned. These tables miss some clones; where compared with another copy, unresolved V genes account for less than half of the shortfall, and the remainder is unexplained. For this sample there are around 100,000 clones; approximately 87% appear just once. The top ten hold more than 9% of the sample. The material sequenced was peripheral blood. The receptors come from a woman in her 30s with acute or convalescent COVID-19.

The chain has TRBV4-1 and TRBJ1-4; D unclear. The CDR3 totals 12 residues. Germline V gene sequence: CDR1 MGHRA, CDR2 YSYEKL. Trimming took off 8 bases at V and 8 bases at J, with 12 bases between the two ends. CDR3 sequence: CASEGRAEKLFF. CDR3 sequence (DNA): TGCGCCAGCGAGGGTAGGGCCGAAAAACTGTTTTTT.

The rearrangement joins TRBV2 to TRBJ2-1; 10 bases fit TRBD2. The CDR3 is 15 residues long. Germline V CDR1 and CDR2: SNHLY, FYNNEI. V was clipped by 4 bases and J by 4 bases; unmatched bases: 4. The CDR3: CASSVAGGVYNEQFF. The CDR3 nucleotides read TGTGCCAGCAGTGTAGCGGGGGGTGTTTACAATGAGCAGTTCTTC.

The chain combines TRBV10-1 with TRBJ1-5, with no clear D. This CDR3 region has 15 residues. The germline gives CDR1 WNHNN, CDR2 SYGVQD (reference sequence). The V gene lost 7 bases and the J gene lost 3 bases, with 16 bases spanning the gap. CDR3 amino acids: CASKVRPFLNQPQHF. DNA for the CDR3: TGCGCCAGCAAGGTCAGGCCCTTTCTCAATCAGCCCCAGCATTTT.

V is TRBV29-1 and J is TRBJ2-3; maybe TRBD1 (6 bases). Germline V CDR1 and CDR2: SQVTM, ANQGSEA. The CDR3 consists of 14 residues. The germline V and J ends were trimmed by 4 bases and 0 bases, with 11 bases remaining between them. The CDR3 DNA follows: TGCAGCGTTGTTACAGGACAGAGCACAGATACGCAGTATTTT. Encoded protein: CSVVTGQSTDTQYF.

This clone was observed once. A junction boundary mismatches the germline segment, possibly from a read error. The V call is TRBV20-1, the J call TRBJ2-7; TRBD1 is a possible D gene (6 bases). The germline gives CDR1 DFQATT, CDR2 SNEGSKA (reference sequence). There are 11 residues in the CDR3. CDR3 DNA sequence: TGCAGTGCCGGACAGCCTTACGGGCAGTACTTC. This translates into CSAGQPYGQYF.

The rearrangement joins TRBV18 to TRBJ1-2; no reliable D call. Germline values: CDR1 KGHSH, CDR2 LQKENI. The V end lost 3 bases, the J end lost 4 bases, and 15 bases lay between the germline ends. The CDR3 runs to 15 residues. The CDR3 nucleotides are TGTGCCAGCTCACCTGGGCAGACGGATGGCTATGGCTACACCTTC. Translation: CASSPGQTDGYGYTF.

The gene calls are TRBV11-3 and TRBJ1-2; a weak D match, TRBD1 (5 bases). CDR1 and CDR2 (germline): SGHNT, YENEEA. The CDR3 consists of 17 residues. Trimming took off 2 bases at V and 0 bases at J, with 16 bases between the two ends. CDR3 nucleotide sequence: TGTGCCAGCAGCTTAAGACGTGTGACAGCTGCTAACTATGGCTACACCTTC. It encodes CASSLRRVTAANYGYTF.

This chain links TRBV6-5 with TRBJ2-6, with a possible D match to TRBD2 (5 bases). The V gene lost 7 bases and the J gene lost 0 bases, with 10 bases spanning the gap. From germline, CDR1 is MNHEY and CDR2 SVGAGI. The CDR3 runs to 15 residues. CDR3 nucleotides: TGTGCCAGCACCCCTCGGGACTCTGGGGCCAACGTCCTGACTTTC. Protein product: CASTPRDSGANVLTF.